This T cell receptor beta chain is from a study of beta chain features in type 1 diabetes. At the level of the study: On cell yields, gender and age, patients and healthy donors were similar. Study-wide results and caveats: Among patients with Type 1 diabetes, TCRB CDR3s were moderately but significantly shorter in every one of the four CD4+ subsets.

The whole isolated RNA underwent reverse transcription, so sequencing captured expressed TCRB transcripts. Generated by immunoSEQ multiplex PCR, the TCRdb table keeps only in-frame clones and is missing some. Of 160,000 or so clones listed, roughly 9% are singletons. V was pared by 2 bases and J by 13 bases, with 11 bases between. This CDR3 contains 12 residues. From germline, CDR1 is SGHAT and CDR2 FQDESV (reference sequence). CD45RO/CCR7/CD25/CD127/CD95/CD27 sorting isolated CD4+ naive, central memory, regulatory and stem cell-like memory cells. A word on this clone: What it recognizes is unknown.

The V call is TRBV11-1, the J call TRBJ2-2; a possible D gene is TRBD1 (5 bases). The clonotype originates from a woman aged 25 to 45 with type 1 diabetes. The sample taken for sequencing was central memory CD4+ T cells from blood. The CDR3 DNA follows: TGTGCCAGCAGCTTATTGGGGCGGCGGCTGTTTTTT. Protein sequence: CASSLLGRRLFF. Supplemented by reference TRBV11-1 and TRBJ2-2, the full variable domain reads EAEVAQSPRYKITEKSQAVAFWCDPISGHATLYWYRQILGQGPELLVQFQDESVVDDSQLPKDRFSAERLKGVDSTLKIQPAELGDSAMYLCASSLLGRRLFFGEGSRLTVL.